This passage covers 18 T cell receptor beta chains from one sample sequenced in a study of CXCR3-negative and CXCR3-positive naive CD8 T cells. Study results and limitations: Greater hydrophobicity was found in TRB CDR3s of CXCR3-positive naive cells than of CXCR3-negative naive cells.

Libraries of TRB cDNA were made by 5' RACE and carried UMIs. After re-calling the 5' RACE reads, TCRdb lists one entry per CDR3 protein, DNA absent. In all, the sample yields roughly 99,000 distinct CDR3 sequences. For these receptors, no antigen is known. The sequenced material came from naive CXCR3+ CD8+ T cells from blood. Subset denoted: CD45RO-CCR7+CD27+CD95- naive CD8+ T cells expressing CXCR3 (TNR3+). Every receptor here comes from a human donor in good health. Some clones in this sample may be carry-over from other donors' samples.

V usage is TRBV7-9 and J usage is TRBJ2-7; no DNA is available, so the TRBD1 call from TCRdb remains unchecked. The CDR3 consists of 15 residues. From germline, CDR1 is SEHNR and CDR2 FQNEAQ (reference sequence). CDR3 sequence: CASSKGHALSYEQYF.

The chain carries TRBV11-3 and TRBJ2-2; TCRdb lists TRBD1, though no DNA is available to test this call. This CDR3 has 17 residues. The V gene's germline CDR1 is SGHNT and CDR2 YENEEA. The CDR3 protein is CASSHLPGQGNTGELFF.

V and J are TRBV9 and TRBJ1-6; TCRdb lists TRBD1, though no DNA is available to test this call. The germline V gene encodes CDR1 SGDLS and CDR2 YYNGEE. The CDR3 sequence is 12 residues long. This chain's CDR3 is CASSAPSRPLHF.

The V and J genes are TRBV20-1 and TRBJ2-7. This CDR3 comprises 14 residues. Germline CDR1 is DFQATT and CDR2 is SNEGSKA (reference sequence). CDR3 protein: CSATWIGSSYEQYF.

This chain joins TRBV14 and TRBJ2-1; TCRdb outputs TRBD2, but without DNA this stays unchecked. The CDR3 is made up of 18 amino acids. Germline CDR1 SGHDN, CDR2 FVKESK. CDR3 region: CASSSPLAGESSYNEQFF.

The CDR3 sequence is CSARQTPGLTMETQYF. The V and J genes are TRBV20-1 and TRBJ2-5; as DNA is missing, the TRBD2 call by TCRdb cannot be tested. The CDR3 consists of 16 residues. CDR1 is DFQATT and CDR2 is SNEGSKA in the germline V gene (reference sequence).

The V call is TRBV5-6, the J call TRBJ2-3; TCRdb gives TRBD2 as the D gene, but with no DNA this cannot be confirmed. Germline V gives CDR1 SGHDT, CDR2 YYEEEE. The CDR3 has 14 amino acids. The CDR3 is CATSSGGSTDTQYF.

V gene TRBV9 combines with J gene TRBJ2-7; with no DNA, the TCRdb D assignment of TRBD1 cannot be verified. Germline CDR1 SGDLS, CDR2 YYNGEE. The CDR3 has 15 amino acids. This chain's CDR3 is CASSVGGQGVEEQYF.

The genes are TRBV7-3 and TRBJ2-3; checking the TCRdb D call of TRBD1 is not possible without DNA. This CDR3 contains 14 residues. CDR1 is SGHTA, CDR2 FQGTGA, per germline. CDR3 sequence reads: CASSSLGGTDTQYF.

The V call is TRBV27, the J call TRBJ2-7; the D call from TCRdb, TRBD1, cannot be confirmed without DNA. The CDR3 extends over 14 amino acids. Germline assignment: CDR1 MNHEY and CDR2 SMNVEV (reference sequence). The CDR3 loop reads CASGQGARHNEQYF.

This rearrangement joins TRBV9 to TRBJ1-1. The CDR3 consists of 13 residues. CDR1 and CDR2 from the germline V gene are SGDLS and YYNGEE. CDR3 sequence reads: CASSVQGNTEDFF.

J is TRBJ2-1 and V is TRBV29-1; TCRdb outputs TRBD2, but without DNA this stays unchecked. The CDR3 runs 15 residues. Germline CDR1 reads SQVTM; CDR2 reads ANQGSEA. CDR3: CSVGGLQSSYNEKFF.

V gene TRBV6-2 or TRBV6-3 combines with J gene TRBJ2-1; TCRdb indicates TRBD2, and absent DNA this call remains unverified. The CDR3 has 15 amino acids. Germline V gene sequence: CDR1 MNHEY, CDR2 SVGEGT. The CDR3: CASGIAGDTYNEQFF.

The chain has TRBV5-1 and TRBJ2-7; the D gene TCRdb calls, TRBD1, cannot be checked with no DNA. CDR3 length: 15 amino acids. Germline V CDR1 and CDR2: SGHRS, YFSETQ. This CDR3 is CASSWGQGEYDEQYF.

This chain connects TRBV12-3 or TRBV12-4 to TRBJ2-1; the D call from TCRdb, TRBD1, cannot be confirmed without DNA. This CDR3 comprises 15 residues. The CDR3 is CASSHPTKGGNEQFF.

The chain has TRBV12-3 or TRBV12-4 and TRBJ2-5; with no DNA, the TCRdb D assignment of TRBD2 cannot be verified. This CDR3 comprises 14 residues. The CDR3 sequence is CASQVAGSQETQYF.

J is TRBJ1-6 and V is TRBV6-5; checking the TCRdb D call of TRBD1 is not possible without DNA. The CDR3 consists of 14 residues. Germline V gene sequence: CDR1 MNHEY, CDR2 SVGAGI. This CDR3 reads CASSTTGVVPPLHF.

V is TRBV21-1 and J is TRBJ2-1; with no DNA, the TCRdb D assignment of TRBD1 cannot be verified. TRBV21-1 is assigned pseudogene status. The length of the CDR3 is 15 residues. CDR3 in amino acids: CASSKGTGEWNEQFF.